These 9 T cell receptor beta chains came from one sample sequenced in a study of cytomegalovirus exposure and HLA in healthy donors. Primers: 60 Vbeta forward and 13 Jbeta reverse. Sequencing used immunoSEQ multiplex PCR; TCRdb keeps in-frame clones, though not all of them. The table records around 300,000 clones, roughly 86% of them present only once. Material: PBMCs. These receptors all stem from a woman in her 40s in good health and CMV-seropositive.

This clone was found once. The chain carries TRBV19 and TRBJ1-5; 8 nucleotides align to TRBD1. V shed 5 bases and J 2 bases; nucleotides not matched to a gene: 11. CDR3 length: 17 residues. Germline V gives CDR1 LNHDA, CDR2 SQIVND (reference sequence). The CDR3 sequence: CASSALVDRVGNQPQHF. The CDR3 nucleotides read TGTGCCAGTAGTGCCTTGGTGGACAGGGTGGGCAATCAGCCCCAGCATTTT.

The chain recombines TRBV6-5 with TRBJ2-7; D ambiguous. The V end lost 7 bases, the J end lost 0 bases, and 16 bases lay between the germline ends. There are 15 residues in the CDR3. Germline V gene sequence: CDR1 MNHEY, CDR2 SVGAGI. The CDR3 DNA sequence: TGTGCCAGCACCGACGAGGCGGTGAGCTCCTACGAGCAGTACTTC. This gives the protein CASTDEAVSSYEQYF.

This rearrangement joins TRBV19 to TRBJ2-6, with D possibly TRBD2 on 6 matching bases. Germline CDR1 reads LNHDA; CDR2 reads SQIVND (reference sequence). V was clipped by 3 bases and J by 2 bases, with 8 bases between them. The CDR3 loop spans 15 amino acids. CDR3 coding DNA: TGTGCCAGTAGTATCGGCGGGGCTGGGGCCAACGTCCTGACTTTC. This gives the protein CASSIGGAGANVLTF.

This clone was seen more than once but under ten times. This rearrangement joins TRBV7-9 to TRBJ2-1; TRBD2 aligns across 8 bases. The CDR3 is 16 residues long. Germline V gene data show CDR1 as SEHNR and CDR2 as FQNEAQ (reference sequence). Trimming at V came to 5 bases and at J to 3 bases, leaving 9 bases not matched to a gene. The CDR3, as DNA: TGTGCCAGCAGCCCGGGAGCGGGGGTAAACTACAATGAGCAGTTCTTC. Translating gives CASSPGAGVNYNEQFF.

CDR3 coding DNA: TGTGCCAGTCGACAGACTTCCACCGGGGAGCTGTTTTTT. The encoded protein is CASRQTSTGELFF. V and J are TRBV19 and TRBJ2-2; the D gene is possibly TRBD1 (5 bases). V lost 8 bases and J lost 4, with 11 bases in between. Germline values: CDR1 LNHDA, CDR2 SQIVND (reference sequence). CDR3 length equals 13 residues.

This clone was seen only once. The genes are TRBV27 and TRBJ1-6; TRBD1 matches at 11 bases. After removal of 5 bases from V and 7 bases from J, the junction contained 4 bases not matched to a gene. There are 15 residues in the CDR3. Germline V gene sequence: CDR1 MNHEY, CDR2 SMNVEV (reference sequence). This CDR3 reads CASSPGDRGNSPLHF. As DNA, the CDR3 is TGTGCCAGCAGTCCAGGGGACAGGGGGAATTCACCCCTCCACTTT.

The V and J genes are TRBV9 and TRBJ2-1, with TRBD1 identical over 7 bases. V was clipped by 4 bases and J by 3 bases; unmatched bases: 7. The CDR3 consists of 15 residues. CDR1 is SGDLS and CDR2 is YYNGEE in the germline V gene. CDR3 DNA: TGTGCCAGCAGCCCTTCGGGACAGTTCTACAATGAGCAGTTCTTC. Translation: CASSPSGQFYNEQFF.

As regards this clone: Its ends do not fully match the called genes, so a read error is possible. This chain uses TRBV7-7 with TRBJ2-2, with a possible D match to TRBD2 (6 bases). This CDR3 is 14 amino acids long. Germline CDR1 and CDR2: SSHAT and FNYEAQ (reference sequence). The CDR3 nucleotides read TGTGCTAGCAGCCCAACAACGGGGGCCGGGGAGCTGTTTTTT. Residues: CASSPTTGAGELFF.

CDR3 in DNA: TGCAGCGTGGGGGGACTAGCGGGACAATACGAGCAGTACTTC. This encodes CSVGGLAGQYEQYF. The gene calls are TRBV29-1 and TRBJ2-7, with TRBD2 matching 13 bases. V gave up 6 bases and J gave up 4 bases; unmatched junction bases: 6. Germline CDR1 and CDR2: SQVTM and ANQGSEA. The CDR3 runs to 14 residues.